Listed below are T cell receptor beta chains from one sample, sequenced in a study of blood T cell repertoires in COVID-19. Repertoires were generated with immunoSEQ multiplex PCR, while TCRdb's copy carries only in-frame clones and drops some. The table records about 170,000 clones, about 85% of them present only once. The source material was peripheral blood. Receptors were obtained from a man between 60 and 75 years old who had recovered from COVID-19. Each CDR3 is given with its conserved first and last residue. The order of the fields is J gene, D gene, V gene, clone size, CDR3 DNA, CDR3 protein. D genes are given only for firm matches. Clone size is stated in some rows and not others, as once, few, many or a class when expanded.

TRBJ1-1	-	TRBV19	-	TGTGCCAGTAGTACCTGGGGAGGCCTGAACACTGAAGCTTTCTTT	CASSTWGGLNTEAFF
TRBJ2-2	TRBD1	TRBV5-1	-	TGCGCCAGCAGCTTGGCCGGGGGACCGGGACAGGGGACCGGGGAGCTGTTTTTT	CASSLAGGPGQGTGELFF
TRBJ2-1	-	TRBV6-1	-	TGTGCCAGCAGTGAAAGATGGCAGGGTTACAATGAGCAGTTCTTC	CASSERWQGYNEQFF
TRBJ1-5	TRBD1	TRBV19	once	TGTGCCAGTAGTGGGACAGGGGCGAACCAGCCCCAGCATTTT	CASSGTGANQPQHF
TRBJ1-4	-	TRBV5-1	-	TGCGCCAGCAGCTCCACCCAGCGACAGAGTGCAACTAATGAAAAACTGTTTTTT	CASSSTQRQSATNEKLFF
TRBJ2-5	TRBD1	TRBV29-1	-	TGCAGCGTTGGCAAAGGACAGGGGGTCCAAGAGACCCAGTACTTC	CSVGKGQGVQETQYF
TRBJ1-2	TRBD1	TRBV24-1	-	TGTGCCACCAGCGACCCCGGGACAGGGTCGGGTGGCTACACCTTC	CATSDPGTGSGGYTF
TRBJ2-5	-	TRBV29-1	-	TGCAGCGTTGTGGGGGGAGGAGGCCAAGAGACCCAGTACTTC	CSVVGGGGQETQYF
TRBJ1-1	-	TRBV7-2	-	TGTGCCAGCAGCTTAAACACAGCACTGAACACCGAAGCTTTCTTT	CASSLNTALNTEAFF
TRBJ2-1	TRBD2	TRBV19	-	TGTGCCAGTAAACCGGGGGGAAGGAATGAGCAGTTCTTC	CASKPGGRNEQFF
TRBJ2-5	TRBD1	TRBV29-1	-	TGCAGCGTCCCCGGGCTGTCAGGGACAGGGGAAGAGACCCAGTACTTC	CSVPGLSGTGEETQYF
TRBJ1-4	-	TRBV6-5	once	TGTGCCAGCAGCCGTGCGGGGAATAATGAAAAACTGTTTTTT	CASSRAGNNEKLFF
TRBJ1-2	TRBD1	TRBV6-6	-	TGTGCCAGCAGCCTGGACAGGGGGAAGGGCTACACCTTC	CASSLDRGKGYTF
TRBJ1-3	-	TRBV30	-	TGTGCCTGGAGTGGGACAGAAGGAAACACCATATATTTT	CAWSGTEGNTIYF
TRBJ2-5	TRBD2	TRBV19	-	TGTGCCAGTAGTATTGGGACTAGCAAACAAGAGACCCAGTACTTC	CASSIGTSKQETQYF
TRBJ2-7	TRBD1	TRBV2	-	TGTGCCAGCAGTGAATCCTCGTGGGGACAGGGGTCCGAGCAGTACTTC	CASSESSWGQGSEQYF
TRBJ2-5	-	TRBV5-5	-	TGTGCCAGCAGCAGGGGCCCCCTCGGGGAGACCCAGTACTTC	CASSRGPLGETQYF
TRBJ1-2	-	TRBV30	-	TGTGCCTGGCAAAGCGTGCCCACCGGCGGCTACACCTTC	CAWQSVPTGGYTF
TRBJ1-1	-	TRBV7-2	-	TGTGCCAGCACCCCTGGACAGACTGAAGCTTTCTTT	CASTPGQTEAFF
TRBJ2-1	-	TRBV7-6	-	TGTGCCAGCAGCTTAGCGAATTGGCAGGGTGGATACAATGAGCAGTTCTTC	CASSLANWQGGYNEQFF
TRBJ2-7	TRBD1	TRBV3-1/TRBV3-2	-	TGTGCCAGCAGCCAATGGGCAGGGGGTCCCTACGAGCAGTACTTC	CASSQWAGGPYEQYF
TRBJ2-3	TRBD1	TRBV7-2	-	TGTGCCAGCAGCATGGCGTTGGCAGGGGGCCCAGATACGCAGTATTTT	CASSMALAGGPDTQYF
TRBJ2-4	-	TRBV27	-	TGTGCCAGCAGTCGACAGGCCAAAAACATTCAGTACTTC	CASSRQAKNIQYF